Presented here are 14 T cell receptor beta chains from one specimen sequenced in a study of T cell repertoires in cytomegalovirus infection. A single record per CDR3 protein comes from TCRdb applying MiXCR to the reads. The data hold around 770,000 distinct CDR3 sequences, with 25% to 35% observed a single time. Which antigens these TCRs recognize remains unknown. Source: cultured CD8+ T cells from PBMCs, taken from culture after CMV antigen stimulation. Source of these receptors: a human donor in good health (CMV status not recorded). Some clones in this sample may be carry-over from other donors' samples.

The chain employs TRBV2 and TRBJ1-5; D is possibly TRBD1 (6 bases). Between the trimmed V and J ends, which lost 6 bases and 4 bases, there was a span of 10 bases. The CDR3 is 13 amino acids. From germline, CDR1 is SNHLY and CDR2 FYNNEI. Here the CDR3 DNA reads TGTGCCAGCAGGGGAAGGGGGAATCAGCCCCAGCATTTT. It encodes CASRGRGNQPQHF.

The table lists this clonotype with a few counts. The chain is built from TRBV6-5 and TRBJ2-7, with D possibly TRBD1 on 5 matching bases. V gave up 2 bases and J gave up 7 bases, with 15 bases separating them. CDR3 length: 14 residues. The germline V gene encodes CDR1 MNHEY and CDR2 SVGAGI. CDR3 DNA: TGTGCCAGCAGTTACAGCAGGGTTACGTGGGAGCAGTACGTC. Translated: CASSYSRVTWEQYV.

The sample holds many counts of this clonotype. V gene TRBV27 combines with J gene TRBJ2-1, with D maybe TRBD1 (5 bases). V was trimmed by 4 bases and J by 8 bases, leaving 18 bases between them. The V gene's germline CDR1 is MNHEY and CDR2 SMNVEV (reference sequence). This CDR3 contains 15 residues. In DNA, the CDR3 is TGTGCCAGCAGTTCCCTCGGGCAGGGTATCCATGAGCAGTTCTTC. Protein sequence: CASSSLGQGIHEQFF.

Many counts were recorded for this clonotype. The gene calls are TRBV13 and TRBJ2-5, with no clear D. The CDR3 contains 15 residues. V was cut by 0 bases and J by 5 bases, with 13 bases left in between. Germline values: CDR1 PRHDT, CDR2 FYEKMQ (reference sequence). The CDR3 nucleotides are TGTGCCAGCAGCTTAGGGACGGTCCCGTCGGAGACCCAGTACTTC. Protein: CASSLGTVPSETQYF.

The chain carries TRBV20-1 and TRBJ1-1; the D is unclear. The V and J ends lost 3 bases and 8 bases respectively, with 10 bases between them. Germline V gene sequence: CDR1 DFQATT, CDR2 SNEGSKA (reference sequence). The CDR3 extends over 11 amino acids. CDR3 sequence (DNA): TGCAGTGCTAGTCAGGAACTCGAAGCTTTCTTT. Its protein is CSASQELEAFF.

The chain is built from TRBV5-8 and TRBJ2-7, with 7 bases that match TRBD1. J lost 5 bases, V lost 2 bases, and 7 bases had no gene match. From germline, CDR1 is SGHTS and CDR2 YDEGEE. The CDR3 is 14 amino acids. The CDR3: CASSFFQGVDEQYF. The CDR3 DNA reads as TGTGCCAGCAGCTTCTTTCAGGGGGTAGACGAGCAGTACTTC.

V usage is TRBV12-3 or TRBV12-4 and J usage is TRBJ1-5; TRBD1 matches 8 bases. V shed 5 bases, J shed 0 bases, and the junction held 9 bases outside the gene matches. The CDR3 is 17 amino acids. The CDR3 here is CASSGAGGHYSNQPQHF. The DNA for the CDR3 is TGTGCCAGCAGTGGGGCAGGGGGCCATTATAGCAATCAGCCCCAGCATTTT.

The V call is TRBV11-3, the J call TRBJ2-3; TRBD2 matches 10 bases. J was trimmed by 3 bases and V by 5 bases; bases with no gene match: 5. The CDR3 sequence is 15 residues long. The V gene's germline CDR1 is SGHNT and CDR2 YENEEA. The CDR3 spells CASSPPGLATDTQYF. CDR3 DNA: TGTGCCAGCAGCCCTCCGGGACTAGCGACAGATACGCAGTATTTT.

The chain is built from TRBV6-2 or TRBV6-3 and TRBJ1-1; D is unclear. Germline CDR1 is MNHEY and CDR2 is SVGEGT. There are 13 residues in the CDR3. V was shortened by 1 base and J by 1 base, with 4 bases between the two germline ends. The CDR3 DNA is TGTGCCAGCAGTTACTTCAGGAACACTGAAGCTTTCTTT. Translation gives CASSYFRNTEAFF.

This clonotype has a handful of counts. The chain has TRBV27 and TRBJ1-1; D is perhaps TRBD1 (5 bases). The ends were cut back, 5 bases at V and 4 bases at J, with 14 bases in the middle. CDR3 length: 14 residues. The germline CDR1 and CDR2 sequences are MNHEY and SMNVEV (reference sequence). As DNA, the CDR3 is TGTGCCAGCAGTACGGGCCGGGGGGTCACTGAAGCTTTCTTT. The encoded protein is CASSTGRGVTEAFF.

This clonotype was recorded a few times. The V call is TRBV11-3, the J call TRBJ2-1; 12 nucleotides agree with TRBD2. V lost 5 bases and J lost 4; bases outside the gene matches: 9. The CDR3 totals 17 residues. Germline assignment: CDR1 SGHNT and CDR2 YENEEA. CDR3 bases: TGTGCCAGCAGCCGCAGTGCTAGCGGGGGGGATTACAATGAGCAGTTCTTC. Translated: CASSRSASGGDYNEQFF.

The chain employs TRBV5-4 and TRBJ2-7; tentative D call: TRBD1 (5 bases). CDR3 length equals 15 residues. CDR1 SGHNT and CDR2 YYREEE come from the germline V gene (reference sequence). Between the trimmed V and J ends, which lost 3 bases and 1 base, there was a span of 14 bases. CDR3 region: CASSYKGFRSYEQYF. CDR3 DNA: TGTGCCAGCAGCTACAAGGGGTTTCGTTCCTACGAGCAGTACTTC.

This clonotype was seen at least ten times. CDR3 in amino acids: CASTTDRTGGSTDTQYF. CDR3 coding DNA: TGTGCCAGCACTACGGACCGTACAGGGGGGAGCACAGATACGCAGTATTTT. The chain couples TRBV7-6 to TRBJ2-3; TRBD1 matches at 8 bases. V trimming: 7 bases; J trimming: 0 bases; junction bases outside the gene matches: 12. The CDR3 sequence is 17 residues long. Germline loops: CDR1 SGHVS, CDR2 FNYEAQ.

This clonotype showed up just a few times. The CDR3 protein is CASRSGVLGNQPQHF. The CDR3, as DNA: TGTGCCAGTAGGTCAGGGGTTTTGGGCAATCAGCCCCAGCATTTT. The V and J genes are TRBV19 and TRBJ1-5, with a possible D match to TRBD1 (6 bases). Trimming took 6 bases from V and 2 from J, leaving 14 bases between them. The CDR3 is made up of 15 amino acids. Germline assignment: CDR1 LNHDA and CDR2 SQIVND (reference sequence).